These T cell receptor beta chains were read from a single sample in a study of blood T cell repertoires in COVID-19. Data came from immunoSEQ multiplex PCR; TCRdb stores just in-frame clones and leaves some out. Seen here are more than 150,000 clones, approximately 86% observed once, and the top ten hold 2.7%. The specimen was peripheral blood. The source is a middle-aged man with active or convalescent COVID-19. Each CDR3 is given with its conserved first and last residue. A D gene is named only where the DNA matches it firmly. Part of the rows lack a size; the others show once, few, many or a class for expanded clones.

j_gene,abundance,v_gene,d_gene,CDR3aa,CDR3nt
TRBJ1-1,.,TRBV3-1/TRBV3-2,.,CASSQISGNTEAFF,TGTGCCAGCAGCCAAATCTCCGGGAACACTGAAGCTTTCTTT
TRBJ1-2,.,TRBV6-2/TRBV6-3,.,CASSLDSLYGYTF,TGTGCCAGCAGTTTGGACAGTCTCTATGGCTACACCTTC
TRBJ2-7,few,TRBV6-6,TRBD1,CASSYGTGLYEQYF,TGTGCCAGCAGTTACGGGACAGGGCTCTACGAGCAGTACTTC
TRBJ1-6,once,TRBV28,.,CASSSLKGSGSPLHF,TGTGCCAGCAGTTCCCTCAAGGGTTCAGGGTCACCCCTCCACTTT
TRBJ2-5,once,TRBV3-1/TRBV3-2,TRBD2,CASKPAGGHGETQYF,TGTGCCAGCAAGCCAGCGGGGGGGCATGGGGAGACCCAGTACTTC
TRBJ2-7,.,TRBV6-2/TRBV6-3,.,CASSPDSSSYEQYF,TGTGCCAGCAGCCCTGACTCGTCCTCCTACGAGCAGTACTTC
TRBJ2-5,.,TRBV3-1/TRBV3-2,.,CASSQERGRAQETQYF,TGTGCCAGCAGCCAAGAGAGAGGCAGAGCCCAAGAGACCCAGTACTTC
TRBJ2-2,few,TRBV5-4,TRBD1,CASSLNRGFPSGELFF,TGTGCCAGCAGCTTGAACAGGGGGTTTCCATCCGGGGAGCTGTTTTTT
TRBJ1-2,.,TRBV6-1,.,CASSEAIGANYGYTF,TGTGCCAGCAGTGAAGCCATAGGAGCTAACTATGGCTACACCTTC
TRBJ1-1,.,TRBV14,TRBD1,CASSRPGQLYTEAFF,TGTGCCAGCAGCCGCCCGGGACAGCTGTACACTGAAGCTTTCTTT
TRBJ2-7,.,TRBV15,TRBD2,CATSPVGLAAEDYEQYF,TGTGCCACCAGCCCGGTCGGCCTAGCGGCTGAAGACTACGAGCAGTACTTC
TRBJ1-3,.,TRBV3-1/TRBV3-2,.,CASSQETLGGNTIYF,TGTGCCAGCAGCCAAGAAACCCTTGGCGGAAACACCATATATTTT
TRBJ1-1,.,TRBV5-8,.,CASSQGMNTEAFF,TGTGCCAGCAGTCAGGGGATGAACACTGAAGCTTTCTTT
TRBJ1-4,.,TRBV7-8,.,CASSLERATNEKLFF,TGTGCCAGCAGCTTAGAGAGGGCGACAAATGAAAAACTGTTTTTT
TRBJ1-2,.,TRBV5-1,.,CASSLDEGGYGYTF,TGCGCCAGCAGCTTGGATGAGGGTGGCTATGGCTACACCTTC
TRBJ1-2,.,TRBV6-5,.,CASREDGYTF,TGTGCCAGCAGGGAGGATGGCTACACCTTC
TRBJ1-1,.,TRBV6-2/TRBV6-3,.,CASSLQGPRGGTEAFF,TGTGCCAGCAGCCTACAGGGCCCGAGGGGGGGCACTGAAGCTTTCTTT
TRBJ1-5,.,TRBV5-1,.,CASSLAGGNNQPQHF,TGCGCCAGCAGCTTGGCCGGCGGGAACAATCAGCCCCAGCATTTT
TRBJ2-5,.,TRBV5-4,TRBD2,CASSLAGGQETQYF,TGTGCCAGCAGCTTAGCGGGGGGTCAAGAGACCCAGTACTTC
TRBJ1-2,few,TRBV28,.,CASSDNWGYTF,TGTGCCAGCAGTGACAATTGGGGCTACACCTTC
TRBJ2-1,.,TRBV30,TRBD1,CAWRGQGSYNEQFF,TGTGCCTGGAGGGGACAGGGCTCCTACAATGAGCAGTTCTTC
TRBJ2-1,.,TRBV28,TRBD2,CASSAPQRGGASEQFF,TGTGCCAGCAGTGCCCCTCAGCGGGGGGGCGCCAGTGAGCAGTTCTTC
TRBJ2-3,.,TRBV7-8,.,CASSLDFGEDTQYF,TGTGCCAGCAGCTTAGATTTCGGAGAAGATACGCAGTATTTT
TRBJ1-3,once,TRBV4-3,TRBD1,CASSQTQGARGNTIYF,TGCGCCAGCAGCCAAACACAGGGGGCGAGAGGAAACACCATATATTTT
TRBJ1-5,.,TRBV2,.,CASSVQGPSNQPQHF,TGTGCCAGCAGTGTTCAGGGGCCTAGCAATCAGCCCCAGCATTTT
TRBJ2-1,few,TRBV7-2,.,CASSLEGRGYNEQFF,TGTGCCAGCAGCTTAGAGGGCAGGGGTTACAATGAGCAGTTCTTC